What follows are 12 T cell receptor beta chains derived from one specimen sequenced in a study of blood T cell repertoires in COVID-19. Measured with immunoSEQ multiplex PCR; TCRdb has only the in-frame clones, and not every one. In the table there are some 140,000 clones, less than 90% of which are singletons. Sequenced material: PBMCs or T cells enriched from blood (not recorded which). The receptors were sampled from a middle-aged man with acute COVID-19.

This chain connects TRBV5-1 to TRBJ2-7, with a possible D match to TRBD1 (5 bases). The CDR3 spans 15 residues. Per germline, CDR1 SGHRS and CDR2 YFSETQ. V lost 3 bases, J lost 2 bases, and 15 bases lay in between. CDR3 region: CASSSGFSRTYEQYF. The CDR3 nucleotides are TGCGCCAGCAGCTCAGGGTTTTCCAGAACCTACGAGCAGTACTTC.

The genes are TRBV4-3 and TRBJ2-7; 15 bases are shared with TRBD2. V was clipped by 0 bases and J by 5 bases; unmatched bases: 20. Germline V gives CDR1 LGHNA, CDR2 YSLEER. CDR3 length equals 22 residues. The CDR3 DNA is TGCGCCAGCAGCCAAGAATGGGGACTAGCGGGAGGTCCGACGGAACCCGGGAACGAGCAGTACTTC. Protein product: CASSQEWGLAGGPTEPGNEQYF.

This clone was counted a few times. The gene calls are TRBV6-5 and TRBJ1-6; TRBD1 is a possible D gene (6 bases). The CDR3 covers 14 residues. Germline V gene lookup returns CDR1 MNHEY and CDR2 SVGAGI. Trimming left V 6 bases short and J 7 bases short, with 13 bases between. CDR3 bases: TGTGCCAGCAGGAACAGGGACATCAATTCACCCCTCCACTTT. Translating it yields CASRNRDINSPLHF.

The chain uses TRBV11-3 and TRBJ1-2; 11 nucleotides align to TRBD1. Germline lookup yields CDR1 SGHNT and CDR2 YENEEA. Trimming at V came to 5 bases and at J to 6 bases, leaving 8 bases not matched to a gene. The CDR3 runs 15 residues. As DNA, the CDR3 is TGTGCCAGCAGCCCCCCGGGACAGGGGGGGAATGGCTACACCTTC. It encodes CASSPPGQGGNGYTF.

This clone was picked up a small number of times. The rearrangement joins TRBV7-6 to TRBJ1-1, with D tentatively TRBD1 (6 bases). CDR3 length: 14 amino acids. Germline loops: CDR1 SGHVS, CDR2 FNYEAQ. The V and J ends lost 5 bases and 1 base respectively, with 11 bases between them. In nucleotides, the CDR3 is TGTGCCAGCAGCGCCGGGACATCGAACACTGAAGCTTTCTTT. Its translation: CASSAGTSNTEAFF. Full variable domain (missing parts from reference TRBV7-6 and TRBJ1-1): GAGVSQSPRYKVTKRGQDVALRCDPISGHVSLYWYRQALGQGPEFLTYFNYEAQQDKSGLPNDRFSAERPEGSISTLTIQRTEQRDSAMYRCASSAGTSNTEAFFGQGTRLTVV.

The CDR3 bases are TGTGCCAGCAGCTTAGCACAGAACCAAGAGACCCAGTACTTC. Residues: CASSLAQNQETQYF. The V gene is TRBV13, the J gene TRBJ2-5; D not certain. The V gene's germline CDR1 is PRHDT and CDR2 FYEKMQ (reference sequence). The V end lost 1 base, the J end lost 0 bases, and 6 bases lay between the germline ends. This CDR3 region has 14 residues.

This clone was seen more than once but under ten times. The J gene is TRBJ1-5, the V gene TRBV9; no definite D call. V lost 0 bases, J lost 4 bases, and 8 bases lay in between. Per the germline V gene, CDR1 is SGDLS and CDR2 is YYNGEE. There are 14 residues in the CDR3. The CDR3 region is CASSVGTENQPQHF. CDR3 coding DNA: TGTGCCAGCAGCGTAGGCACAGAGAATCAGCCCCAGCATTTT.

V is TRBV7-8 and J is TRBJ1-3; a possible D gene is TRBD1 (5 bases). The CDR3 has 16 amino acids. The germline V gene encodes CDR1 SGHVS and CDR2 FQNEAQ. V dropped 8 bases and J dropped 0 bases, with 17 bases sitting between them. The CDR3 DNA is TGTGCCAGCCAGTTGTGGGGCCGGCGCTCTGGAAACACCATATATTTT. Its protein product is CASQLWGRRSGNTIYF.

The chain links TRBV5-4 to TRBJ1-4; D perhaps matches TRBD1 (6 bases). The CDR3 contains 14 residues. V gave up 4 bases and J gave up 6 bases, with 13 bases separating them. Germline CDR1 SGHNT, CDR2 YYREEE (reference sequence). CDR3 sequence reads: CASSPAGVDEKLFF. Written as DNA, the CDR3 is TGTGCCAGCAGCCCGGCAGGGGTCGATGAAAAACTGTTTTTT.

The chain links TRBV9 to TRBJ2-2; perhaps TRBD2 as D (5 bases). The CDR3 runs to 19 residues. Trimming shortened V by 0 bases and J by 1 base, and 19 bases separated the two germline ends. CDR1 is SGDLS, CDR2 YYNGEE, per germline. The CDR3: CASSVGVGRVRRNTGELFF. CDR3 in DNA: TGTGCCAGCAGCGTAGGGGTGGGGAGAGTGAGGCGGAACACCGGGGAGCTGTTTTTT.

This chain links TRBV30 with TRBJ1-6, with 7 bases fitting TRBD1. Germline V gene data show CDR1 as GTSNPN and CDR2 as SVGIG (reference sequence). This CDR3 has 14 amino acids. V trimming: 3 bases; J trimming: 8 bases; junction bases outside the gene matches: 7. The CDR3, as DNA: TGTGCCTGGAGGGCAACAGGGGTGGATTCACCCCTCCACTTT. Its protein product is CAWRATGVDSPLHF.

As regards this clone: A single base separates this from a much larger clone, so it may be a read error. Within the sample, other DNA sequences also encode this same CDR3. The rearrangement links TRBV27 to TRBJ1-3, with D hard to call. The germline CDR1 and CDR2 sequences are MNHEY and SMNVEV (reference sequence). The CDR3 has 15 residues. Trimming shortened V by 5 bases and J by 2 bases, and 13 bases separated the two germline ends. CDR3 in DNA: TGTGCCAGCAGTCCTGTTGGAGGCACTGGAAACACCATATATTTT. Amino acid sequence: CASSPVGGTGNTIYF.